The sequence of this TCR beta chain was determined in a study of response to subunit inactivated influenza vaccine. General study findings and limits: That few new T cells are recruited by each seasonal influenza vaccination was the authors' suggestion.

This clonotype has more than one count but fewer than ten. No antigen is known for it. TCRdb independently ran MiXCR on the RT-PCR reads; one entry per CDR3 protein. The sample contains about 160,000 distinct CDR3 sequences, roughly a tenth of which appear only once. The material was non-naive T cells sorted from PBMCs, obtained 45 days after vaccination. This clonotype was sampled from a man in his forties or fifties who received an inactivated influenza vaccine.

DNA of the CDR3: TGTGCCAGCACCTCCGGGGGGACAAATTCCTACAATGAGCAGTTCTTC. Translated: CASTSGGTNSYNEQFF. The chain is built from TRBV28 and TRBJ2-1; maybe TRBD2 (7 bases). With 7 bases removed from V and 1 base from J, the gap between germline ends came to 17 bases. Germline-derived CDR1 and CDR2 are MDHEN and SYDVKM. The CDR3 is 16 residues long.